This TCR beta chain stems from a study of T cell responses to AZD1222 COVID-19 vaccine. V gave up 1 base and J gave up 4 bases, with 14 bases separating them. The germline V gene encodes CDR1 SGHTA and CDR2 FQGNSA. The CDR3 is 16 amino acids. This table comes from immunoSEQ multiplex PCR, and its TCRdb copy is limited to in-frame clones, with some not included. The table records 120,000 or so clones, 70% to 90% of them present only once. The chain recombines TRBV7-2 with TRBJ1-5; tentative D call: TRBD1 (5 bases). The origin of this receptor is an adult in good health. The sequenced sample was peripheral blood, obtained on day 0 of AZD1222 vaccination. The CDR3 nucleotides are TGTGCCAGCAGCTTAGGATGGACGGACACTAATCAGCCCCAGCATTTT. Translated, it gives CASSLGWTDTNQPQHF. Full variable domain (missing parts from reference TRBV7-2 and TRBJ1-5): GAGVSQSPSNKVTEKGKDVELRCDPISGHTALYWYRQSLGQGLEFLIYFQGNSAPDKSGLPSDRFSAERTGGSVSTLTIQRTQQEDSAVYLCASSLGWTDTNQPQHFGDGTRLSIL.